These 18 T cell receptor beta chains were all obtained from the same sample, sequenced in a study of blood T cell repertoires in COVID-19. Method: immunoSEQ multiplex PCR; TCRdb's copy keeps in-frame clones and lacks some. The sample lists under 300,000 clones; approximately 83% were seen once. The specimen sequenced was peripheral blood. These receptors came from a human donor in a cohort sampled during active COVID-19.

This sequence joins TRBV5-1 and TRBJ1-2; TRBD1 aligns across 9 bases. The CDR3 runs 14 residues. V dropped 4 bases and J dropped 6; count of bases not matched to a gene: 7. Germline values: CDR1 SGHRS, CDR2 YFSETQ. CDR3 sequence (DNA): TGCGCCAGCAGCATAGGACAGGGGTCTGATGGCTACACCTTC. Its protein product is CASSIGQGSDGYTF.

The V and J genes are TRBV5-4 and TRBJ2-1; TRBD2 agrees at 11 bases. The trim removed 0 bases at V and 5 bases at J, leaving 10 bases unmatched. The CDR3 spans 18 residues. The germline V gene has CDR1 SGHNT and CDR2 YYREEE (reference sequence). The CDR3 DNA is TGTGCCAGCAGCTTGGGGGTTAGTAGCGGGAGGGCCAACAATGAGCAGTTCTTC. It yields the protein CASSLGVSSGRANNEQFF.

This clone appeared a single time. In DNA, the CDR3 is TGCGCCAGCAGTGACCCGGGACTAGCCAAAAACATTCAGTACTTC. This gives the protein CASSDPGLAKNIQYF. The gene calls are TRBV10-1 and TRBJ2-4; possibly TRBD2 for D (6 bases). V was cut by 3 bases and J by 0 bases, with 9 bases left in between. Germline V lookup: CDR1 WNHNN, CDR2 SYGVQD (reference sequence). This CDR3 contains 15 residues.

This chain links TRBV28 with TRBJ2-7; D possibly corresponds to TRBD1 (5 bases). The V gene's germline CDR1 is MDHEN and CDR2 SYDVKM. The CDR3 spans 15 residues. Trimming took off 4 bases at V and 7 bases at J, with 20 bases between the two ends. CDR3 region: CASSSAQDQLREQYF. The CDR3 DNA reads as TGTGCCAGCAGTTCAGCACAGGATCAGCTAAGGGAGCAGTACTTC.

This rearrangement joins TRBV20-1 to TRBJ2-5, with D perhaps TRBD2 (6 bases). Trimming stripped 3 bases from V and 5 bases from J, with 13 bases between. There are 13 residues in the CDR3. In germline, CDR1 is DFQATT, CDR2 SNEGSKA (reference sequence). CDR3 in amino acids: CSASRGLRETQYF. CDR3 nucleotide sequence: TGCAGTGCTAGTCGGGGGTTGAGGGAGACCCAGTACTTC.

The genes are TRBV20-1 and TRBJ1-6, with no clear D. Germline V gene sequence: CDR1 DFQATT, CDR2 SNEGSKA (reference sequence). This CDR3 is built from 14 residues. V lost 3 bases and J lost 7, with 13 bases in between. The CDR3 nucleotides are TGCAGTGCTAGTCCGGGATTGGGAAATTCACCCCTCCACTTT. This encodes CSASPGLGNSPLHF.

J is TRBJ2-6 and V is TRBV30; TRBD1 matches 7 bases. CDR1 is GTSNPN and CDR2 is SVGIG in the germline V gene (reference sequence). After removal of 2 bases from V and 4 bases from J, the junction contained 8 bases not matched to a gene. The CDR3 extends over 16 amino acids. The CDR3 loop is CAWSTTGVDGANVLTF. The CDR3 DNA follows: TGTGCCTGGAGTACCACAGGGGTGGACGGGGCCAACGTCCTGACTTTC.

This CDR3 is CASSQAPGLAGVADTQYF. DNA for the CDR3: TGCGCCAGCAGCCAAGCTCCGGGACTAGCGGGAGTAGCAGATACGCAGTATTTT. This chain joins TRBV5-1 and TRBJ2-3; 14 bases agree with TRBD2. CDR1 and CDR2 from the germline V gene are SGHRS and YFSETQ. The CDR3 spans 18 residues. Unmatched junction bases numbered 11, after V lost 4 bases and J lost 4 bases.

This chain joins TRBV9 and TRBJ2-7, with 11 bases fitting TRBD1. Looked up from germline, CDR1 is SGDLS and CDR2 is YYNGEE. This CDR3 is 15 amino acids long. Trimming at V came to 4 bases and at J to 3 bases, leaving 6 bases not matched to a gene. CDR3 residues: CASSPRGTGGYEQYF. The CDR3 DNA is TGTGCCAGCAGCCCCAGGGGGACAGGGGGCTACGAGCAGTACTTC.

This chain connects TRBV6-2 or TRBV6-3 to TRBJ1-6; D gene unclear. Germline V gene data show CDR1 as MNHEY and CDR2 as SVGEGT. V was trimmed by 3 bases and J by 5 bases, leaving 2 bases between them. CDR3 length: 12 amino acids. The CDR3 nucleotides are TGTGCCAGCAGTTATAATAATTCACCCCTCCACTTT. This encodes CASSYNNSPLHF.

V usage is TRBV4-1 and J usage is TRBJ2-3, with D tentatively TRBD1 (5 bases). Trimming removed 2 bases from V and 1 base from J, with 13 bases in between. Germline loops: CDR1 MGHRA, CDR2 YSYEKL. The length of the CDR3 is 16 residues. The CDR3 DNA follows: TGCGCCAGCAGCCAATCCCCCCAAGGGGGCACAGATACGCAGTATTTT. This translates into CASSQSPQGGTDTQYF.

The chain couples TRBV25-1 to TRBJ1-1; TRBD1 might be the D (5 bases). The CDR3 length is 14 residues. Trimming removed 2 bases from V and 3 bases from J, with 10 bases in between. The germline V gene has CDR1 MGHDK and CDR2 SYGVNS. The CDR3, as DNA: TGTGCCAGCAGTGAACATGGCAGGGACACTGAAGCTTTCTTT. It is translated as CASSEHGRDTEAFF.

This clone was seen once. V usage is TRBV30 and J usage is TRBJ1-6, with D possibly being TRBD1 (5 bases). CDR3 length: 15 residues. Between the trimmed V and J ends, which lost 5 bases and 6 bases, there was a span of 17 bases. The germline V gene encodes CDR1 GTSNPN and CDR2 SVGIG (reference sequence). The CDR3 DNA sequence: TGTGCCTGGGCTTCCGGGGGTATCGGTAATTCACCCCTCCACTTT. Translated, it gives CAWASGGIGNSPLHF. Combining the CDR3 with reference TRBV30 and TRBJ1-6 gives the whole variable domain SQTIHQWPATLVQPVGSPLSLECTVEGTSNPNLYWYRQAAGRGLQLLFYSVGIGQISSEVPQNLSASRPQDRQFILSSKKLLLSDSGFYLCAWASGGIGNSPLHFGNGTRLTVT.

The chain's CDR3 is CASSHFVGQGNYGYTF. DNA of the CDR3: TGCGCCAGCAGCCATTTTGTGGGACAGGGAAACTATGGCTACACCTTC. The chain carries TRBV4-1 and TRBJ1-2; TRBD1 matches 9 bases. This CDR3 has 16 amino acids. CDR1 and CDR2 (germline): MGHRA, YSYEKL. V shed 3 bases, J shed 2 bases, and the junction held 7 bases outside the gene matches.

The gene calls are TRBV28 and TRBJ2-1; unclear D gene. The germline V gene encodes CDR1 MDHEN and CDR2 SYDVKM. CDR3 length equals 11 residues. V lost 7 bases, J lost 5 bases, and 6 bases lay in between. CDR3 bases: TGTGCCAGCAAATTAAACAATGAGCAGTTCTTC. Amino acid sequence: CASKLNNEQFF.

This sequence joins TRBV9 and TRBJ2-2, with TRBD2 identical over 10 bases. The CDR3 loop spans 15 amino acids. Trimming at V came to 1 base and at J to 6 bases, leaving 3 bases not matched to a gene. Germline assignment: CDR1 SGDLS and CDR2 YYNGEE. The CDR3 loop reads CASSVKREGSGELFF. The CDR3 DNA reads as TGTGCCAGCAGCGTAAAGCGGGAGGGATCCGGGGAGCTGTTTTTT.

The DNA for the CDR3 is TGTGCCAGCAGCAGAAATCTTCCCCCGGGACTCCAAAGCACAGATACGCAGTATTTT. It specifies CASSRNLPPGLQSTDTQYF. This chain joins TRBV11-2 and TRBJ2-3, with a weak D call TRBD2 (6 bases). Trimming cost V 5 bases and J 0 bases, with 24 bases left between them. CDR3 length: 19 amino acids. In germline, CDR1 is SGHAT, CDR2 FQNNGV.

This chain uses TRBV28 with TRBJ1-6, with D tentatively TRBD1 (5 bases). Germline V gives CDR1 MDHEN, CDR2 SYDVKM. This CDR3 has 17 residues. V was trimmed by 4 bases and J by 0 bases, leaving 13 bases between them. CDR3 sequence: CASSSLTVSSYNSPLHF. In DNA, the CDR3 is TGTGCCAGCAGTTCCCTGACAGTTAGCTCCTATAATTCACCCCTCCACTTT.